The 21 T cell receptor beta chains listed next were all sequenced from one sample in a study of blood T cells in healthy people across ages. With a J-beta primer mix and a sample-barcoded 5' primer, a second PCR ran about 6 to 11 cycles. Each CDR3 protein is one row after TCRdb ran MiXCR on the 5' RACE reads. The sample yields 750,000 to 950,000 distinct CDR3 sequences, roughly 29% seen once. These data were also filed under a second study, of T cells of mothers and their children.

Material: blood. The receptors shown here come from a woman in her 40s in good health.

About this clonotype: A much larger clone lies a single base off, so this may be a read error. The chain combines TRBV29-1 with TRBJ2-4, with D perhaps assigned TRBD1 or TRBD2 (5 bases each). The CDR3 is 14 amino acids. Germline-derived CDR1 and CDR2 are SQVTM and ANQGSEA. V was clipped by 4 bases and J by 13 bases, with 23 bases between them. DNA of the CDR3: TGCAGCGTTGGTTTAGGGGTCAAGCAGCGCGGGCAGTACTTC. Translated: CSVGLGVKQRGQYF.

This clonotype was counted only a few times. The rearrangement joins TRBV7-3 to TRBJ1-2; the match to TRBD1 covers 8 bases. The CDR3 has 15 amino acids. The germline CDR1 and CDR2 sequences are SGHTA and FQGTGA. J gave up 10 bases and V 6 bases, and 16 bases lay outside the gene matches. The CDR3 loop reads CASSLGGTGSPDYTF. In DNA form, the CDR3 reads TGTGCCAGCAGTTTAGGGGGGACAGGATCACCCGACTACACCTTC.

Concerning this clonotype: This sequence may be a read error, since a much larger clone differs from it by one base. This sequence joins TRBV27 and TRBJ2-7, with D tentatively TRBD1 (6 bases). The CDR3 has 12 residues. Germline lookup yields CDR1 MNHEY and CDR2 SMNVEV (reference sequence). CDR3 residues: CVSRGLSYEQYF. CDR3 DNA sequence: TGTGTCAGCAGGGGCCTCTCCTACGAGCAGTACTTC.

This chain uses TRBV7-9 with TRBJ1-1; D unresolved. Looked up from germline, CDR1 is SEHNR and CDR2 is FQNEAQ (reference sequence). The V gene lost 0 bases and the J gene lost 1 base, with 9 bases spanning the gap. The CDR3 loop spans 15 amino acids. The CDR3, as DNA: TGTGCCAGCAGCTTAGCCTGGACGGCGAACACTGAAGCTTTCTTT. It is translated as CASSLAWTANTEAFF.

The chain couples TRBV7-9 to TRBJ2-3, with D perhaps matching TRBD1 (6 bases). Per germline, CDR1 SEHNR and CDR2 FQNEAQ (reference sequence). Trimming pared 3 bases from V and 3 bases from J, leaving 13 bases between. The CDR3 covers 15 residues. CDR3 sequence: CASSFSGAQTDTQYF. The CDR3 DNA reads as TGTGCCAGCAGCTTCTCAGGGGCGCAGACAGATACGCAGTATTTT.

The chain's CDR3 is CSVRGGREAFF. Written as DNA, the CDR3 is TGCAGCGTTAGGGGAGGGCGTGAAGCTTTCTTT. This sequence joins TRBV29-1 and TRBJ1-1; TRBD1 might be the D (5 bases). From germline, CDR1 is SQVTM and CDR2 ANQGSEA. V lost 5 bases to trimming and J lost 7 bases, with 11 bases between them. The CDR3 length is 11 residues.

The CDR3 loop reads CASRGLAGSYEQYF. CDR3 coding DNA: TGTGCCAGCAGGGGACTAGCGGGGTCCTACGAGCAGTACTTC. The rearrangement links TRBV6-2 or TRBV6-3 to TRBJ2-7; 13 bases are a match to TRBD2. V lost 6 bases and J lost 1; bases outside the gene matches: 0. The CDR3 spans 14 residues. Looked up from germline, CDR1 is MNHEY and CDR2 is SVGEGT.

This chain joins TRBV29-1 and TRBJ2-5; unclear D gene. From germline, CDR1 is SQVTM and CDR2 ANQGSEA. The CDR3 extends over 16 amino acids. V gave up 3 bases and J gave up 1 base, with 18 bases separating them. CDR3: CSVDFWVELGQETQYF. CDR3 nucleotide sequence: TGCAGCGTTGACTTCTGGGTGGAGTTGGGCCAAGAGACCCAGTACTTC.

The sample holds a few counts of this clonotype. The chain has TRBV28 and TRBJ2-6; D is perhaps TRBD1 (5 bases). From germline, CDR1 is MDHEN and CDR2 SYDVKM. The V end was cut by 5 bases, the J end by 2 bases, with 13 bases between. This CDR3 spans 16 amino acids. This CDR3 is CASSPPQGTGANVLTF. CDR3 DNA: TGTGCCAGCAGTCCCCCCCAGGGCACTGGGGCCAACGTCCTGACTTTC.

This clonotype was detected a few times. This chain connects TRBV19 to TRBJ2-6; TRBD2 aligns across 8 bases. This CDR3 region has 17 residues. V dropped 5 bases and J dropped 0; count of bases not matched to a gene: 6. Germline CDR1 reads LNHDA; CDR2 reads SQIVND (reference sequence). This CDR3 reads CASSGAGVFSGANVLTF. The CDR3 nucleotides read TGTGCCAGTAGTGGAGCGGGGGTCTTCTCTGGGGCCAACGTCCTGACTTTC.

This clonotype was detected ten times or more. This chain connects TRBV7-2 to TRBJ2-7; 8 bases align to TRBD2. Germline-derived CDR1 and CDR2 are SGHTA and FQGNSA. V trimming: 2 bases; J trimming: 7 bases; junction bases outside the gene matches: 4. The CDR3 covers 13 residues. This chain's CDR3 is CASSLIGRGEQYF. CDR3 coding DNA: TGTGCCAGCAGCTTAATCGGGAGGGGTGAGCAGTACTTC.

The rearrangement links TRBV7-8 to TRBJ2-7, with 7 positions matching TRBD2. CDR3 length: 13 amino acids. Germline V lookup: CDR1 SGHVS, CDR2 FQNEAQ. V shed 7 bases and J 4 bases; nucleotides not matched to a gene: 7. The CDR3 coding sequence is TGTGCCAGCAAATGGGACTACCAATACGAGCAGTACTTC. Translated, it gives CASKWDYQYEQYF.

This clonotype was seen many times. V and J are TRBV4-1 and TRBJ2-7; a weak D match, TRBD1 (5 bases). Germline CDR1 is MGHRA and CDR2 is YSYEKL. V was cut by 2 bases and J by 6 bases, with 17 bases left in between. CDR3 length: 15 residues. The CDR3 protein is CASSQPTGRVSEQYF. The CDR3 nucleotides are TGCGCCAGCAGCCAACCTACAGGTAGAGTAAGCGAGCAGTACTTC.

This clonotype occurred many times. The V and J genes are TRBV6-5 and TRBJ1-2; D is unresolved. Trimming took 4 bases from V and 7 from J, leaving 22 bases between them. This CDR3 contains 16 residues. Germline-derived CDR1 and CDR2 are MNHEY and SVGAGI. Here the CDR3 reads CASSSPAGLSSFGYTF. CDR3 bases: TGTGCCAGCAGTTCCCCGGCAGGACTCAGCTCTTTTGGCTACACCTTC.

This clonotype came up many times. The rearrangement uses TRBV12-3 or TRBV12-4 and TRBJ2-3; D is unresolved. This CDR3 has 11 amino acids. The V gene lost 7 bases and the J gene lost 6 bases, with 8 bases spanning the gap. The DNA for the CDR3 is TGTGCCAGCAAAGATAGGGATACGCAGTATTTT. Translating it yields CASKDRDTQYF.

This clonotype was recorded a few times. The V and J genes are TRBV5-1 and TRBJ2-7; possibly TRBD1 for D (6 bases). Trimming removed 0 bases at V and 3 bases at J, with 13 bases between. This CDR3 is built from 15 residues. Per the germline V gene, CDR1 is SGHRS and CDR2 is YFSETQ. The CDR3 DNA reads TGCGCCAGCAGCTTGGGGGCAGGGGATTTCTACGAGCAGTACTTC. Protein sequence: CASSLGAGDFYEQYF.

Details on this clonotype: A much larger clonotype is one base distant, so this may be a read error. V is TRBV4-2 and J is TRBJ1-4, with 10 bases identical to TRBD1. The CDR3 consists of 16 residues. Per germline, CDR1 LGHNA and CDR2 YNFKEQ. The CDR3 reads CDSSQDGTGDNEKLFF. DNA for the CDR3: TGTGACAGCAGCCAAGATGGGACAGGGGATAATGAAAAACTGTTTTTT.

The chain employs TRBV6-5 and TRBJ1-2; D not certain. Germline V gene data show CDR1 as MNHEY and CDR2 as SVGAGI. The CDR3 consists of 14 residues. Trimming pared 7 bases from V and 6 bases from J, leaving 18 bases between. The CDR3 nucleotides read TGTGCCAGCACGGAGGGAAGGTCCATCCATGGCTACACCTTC. Encoded protein: CASTEGRSIHGYTF.

As for this clonotype: A much larger clonotype is one base distant, so this may be a read error. The chain is built from TRBV4-2 and TRBJ2-7, with TRBD1 matching over 7 bases. This CDR3 is built from 16 residues. CDR1 is LGHNA, CDR2 YNFKEQ, per germline. CDR3 sequence: CASSQDWPGGSCEQYF. CDR3 DNA: TGTGCCAGCAGCCAAGATTGGCCAGGGGGATCCTGCGAGCAGTACTTC.

V usage is TRBV7-2 and J usage is TRBJ1-2; a weak D match, TRBD1 (5 bases). The CDR3 consists of 14 residues. The germline V and J ends were trimmed by 1 base and 3 bases, with 9 bases remaining between them. Germline V gene data show CDR1 as SGHTA and CDR2 as FQGNSA. The CDR3 loop is CASSLGREYYGYTF. CDR3 coding DNA: TGTGCCAGCAGCTTAGGCAGGGAATACTATGGCTACACCTTC.

Of note for this clonotype: At one of its ends the junction is not consistent with the germline gene, which may arise from a read error. The chain is built from TRBV27 and TRBJ1-1, with D uncertain. Per germline, CDR1 MNHEY and CDR2 SMNVEV (reference sequence). The CDR3 has 13 amino acids. Written as DNA, the CDR3 is TGTGCCGGCAGTCCCGAGGGATTAACTGAAGCTTTCTTT. Protein product: CAGSPEGLTEAFF.